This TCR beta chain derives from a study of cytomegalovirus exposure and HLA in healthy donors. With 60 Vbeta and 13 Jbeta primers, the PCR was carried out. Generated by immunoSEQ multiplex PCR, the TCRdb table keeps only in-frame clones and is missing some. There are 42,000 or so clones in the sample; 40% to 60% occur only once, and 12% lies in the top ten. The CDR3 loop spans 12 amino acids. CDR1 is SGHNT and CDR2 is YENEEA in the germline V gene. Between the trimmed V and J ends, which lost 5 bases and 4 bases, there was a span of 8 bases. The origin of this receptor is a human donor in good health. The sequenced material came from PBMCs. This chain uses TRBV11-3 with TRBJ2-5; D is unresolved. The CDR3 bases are TGTGCCAGCAGCCTCAGAGGAGAGACCCAGTACTTC. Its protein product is CASSLRGETQYF.